This T cell receptor beta chain was obtained from a study of immune heterogeneity within non-small cell lung tumors. Study at large: In total, the tumors were 4 squamous cell carcinomas, some ten non-squamous carcinomas and 1 not otherwise specified. Notes on the study in general: Identical dominant CDR3 beta clonotypes recurred among a patient's tumor sites, alongside site-unique high-frequency clones. Some T-cell receptor beta clonotypes occurred at high frequency. These high-frequency clonotypes were largely distinct between individual patients.

On this clonotype: Antigen specificity is unknown. A junction boundary mismatches the germline segment, possibly from a read error.

At 550 to 700 ng per sample, bulk tumor genomic DNA provided the template. Several biopsies per primary tumor, spaced far apart, were taken during surgery. Patients underwent curative surgery for untreated, newly diagnosed non-small cell lung cancer. Multiplex PCR relied on 32 V and 13 J primers to amplify TCR beta CDR3. TCRdb reprocessed the multiplex PCR reads via MiXCR and lists one record per CDR3 protein. The sample records around 2,000 distinct CDR3 sequences, around a quarter being singletons. The CDR3 runs to 16 residues. From germline, CDR1 is LGHDT and CDR2 YNNKEL (reference sequence). The material sequenced was lung tumor tissue. The rearrangement links TRBV3-1 to TRBJ1-3; D is unclear. The clonotype was recovered from a woman aged 55-70 years with non-small cell lung cancer. CDR3 in amino acids: CASIQRGSYSGNTIYF. The CDR3 coding sequence is TGTGCCAGCATCCAAAGAGGGTCTTACTCTGGAAACACCATATATTTT.